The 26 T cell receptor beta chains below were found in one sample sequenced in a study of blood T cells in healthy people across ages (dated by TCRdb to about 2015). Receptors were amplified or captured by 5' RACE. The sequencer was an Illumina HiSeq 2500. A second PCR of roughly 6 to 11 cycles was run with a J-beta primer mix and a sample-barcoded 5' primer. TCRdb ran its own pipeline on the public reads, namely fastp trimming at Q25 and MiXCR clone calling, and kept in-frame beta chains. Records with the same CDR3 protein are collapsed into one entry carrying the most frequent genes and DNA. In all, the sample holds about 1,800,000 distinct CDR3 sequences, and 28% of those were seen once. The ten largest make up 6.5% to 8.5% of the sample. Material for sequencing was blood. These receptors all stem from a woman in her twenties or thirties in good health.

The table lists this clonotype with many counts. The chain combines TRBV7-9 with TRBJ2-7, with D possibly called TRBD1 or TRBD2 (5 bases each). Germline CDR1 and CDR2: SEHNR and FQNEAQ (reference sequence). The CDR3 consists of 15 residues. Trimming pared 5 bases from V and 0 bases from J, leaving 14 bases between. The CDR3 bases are TGTGCCAGCAGCCCGGGGCCGGAGAGCTCCTACGAGCAGTACTTC. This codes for CASSPGPESSYEQYF.

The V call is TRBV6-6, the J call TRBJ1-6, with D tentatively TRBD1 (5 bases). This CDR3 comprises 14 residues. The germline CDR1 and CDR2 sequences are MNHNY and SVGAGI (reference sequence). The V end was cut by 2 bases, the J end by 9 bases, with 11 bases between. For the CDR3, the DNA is TGTGCCAGCAGTTACGGGCAGGGAGCTTCACCCCTCCACTTT. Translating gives CASSYGQGASPLHF.

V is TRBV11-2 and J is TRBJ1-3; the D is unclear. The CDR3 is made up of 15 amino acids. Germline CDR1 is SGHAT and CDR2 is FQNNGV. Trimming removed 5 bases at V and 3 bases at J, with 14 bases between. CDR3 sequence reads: CASSAQKRFGNTIYF. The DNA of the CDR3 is TGTGCCAGCAGCGCCCAGAAACGATTTGGAAACACCATATATTTT.

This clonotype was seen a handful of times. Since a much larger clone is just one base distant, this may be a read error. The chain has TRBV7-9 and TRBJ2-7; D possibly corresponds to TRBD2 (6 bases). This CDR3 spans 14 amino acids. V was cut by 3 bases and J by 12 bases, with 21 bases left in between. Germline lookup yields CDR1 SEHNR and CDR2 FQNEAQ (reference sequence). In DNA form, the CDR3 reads TGTGCCAGCAGCTTTATTCAGGGAGGAGAGACCCGGTACTTC. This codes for CASSFIQGGETRYF.

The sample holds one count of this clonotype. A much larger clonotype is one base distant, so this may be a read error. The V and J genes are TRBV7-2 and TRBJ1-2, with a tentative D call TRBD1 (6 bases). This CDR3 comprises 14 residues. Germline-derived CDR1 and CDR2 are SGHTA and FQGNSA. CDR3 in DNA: TGTGCCTGCAGCTTAGAACAGGGCCGCTATGGCTACACCTTC. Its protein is CACSLEQGRYGYTF.

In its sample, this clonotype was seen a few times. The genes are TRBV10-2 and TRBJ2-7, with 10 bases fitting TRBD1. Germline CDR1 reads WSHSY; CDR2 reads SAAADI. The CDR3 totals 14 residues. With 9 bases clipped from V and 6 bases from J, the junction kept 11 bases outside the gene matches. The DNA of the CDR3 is TGCGCCAGTCGCAATGACAGGGGGCAATGCGAGCAGTACTTC. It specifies CASRNDRGQCEQYF.

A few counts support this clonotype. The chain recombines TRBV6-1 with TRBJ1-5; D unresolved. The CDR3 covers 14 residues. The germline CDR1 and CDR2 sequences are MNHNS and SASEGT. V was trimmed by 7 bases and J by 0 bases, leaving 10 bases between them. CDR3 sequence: CASTERYSNQPQHF. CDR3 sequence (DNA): TGTGCCAGCACGGAACGTTATAGCAATCAGCCCCAGCATTTT.

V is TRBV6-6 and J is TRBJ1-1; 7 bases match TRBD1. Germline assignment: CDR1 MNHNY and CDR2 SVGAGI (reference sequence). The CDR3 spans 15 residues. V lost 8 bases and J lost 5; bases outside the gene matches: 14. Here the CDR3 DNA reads TGTGCCAGCGGCATCCAGCGGGGGACAGCTACTGAAGCTTTCTTT. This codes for CASGIQRGTATEAFF.

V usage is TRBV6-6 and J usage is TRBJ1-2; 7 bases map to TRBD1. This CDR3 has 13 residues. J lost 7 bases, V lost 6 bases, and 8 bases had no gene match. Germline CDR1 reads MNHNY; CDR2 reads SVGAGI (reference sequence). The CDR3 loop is CASSLDRVTGYTF. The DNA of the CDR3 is TGTGCCAGCAGCCTAGACAGGGTTACTGGCTACACCTTC.

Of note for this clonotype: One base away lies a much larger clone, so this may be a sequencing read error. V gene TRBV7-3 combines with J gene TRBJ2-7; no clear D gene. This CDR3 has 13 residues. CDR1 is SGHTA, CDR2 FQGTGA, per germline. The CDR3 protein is CTSSSGYTGEQYF. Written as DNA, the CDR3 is TGTACCAGCAGCTCCGGGTATACGGGCGAGCAGTACTTC.

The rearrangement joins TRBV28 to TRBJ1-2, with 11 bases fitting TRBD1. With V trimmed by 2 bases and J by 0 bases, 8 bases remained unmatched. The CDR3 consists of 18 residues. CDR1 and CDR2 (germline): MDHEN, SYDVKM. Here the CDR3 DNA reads TGTGCCAGCAGTTTAAACCCGGGACAGGGGGGTCCTAACTATGGCTACACCTTC. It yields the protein CASSLNPGQGGPNYGYTF.

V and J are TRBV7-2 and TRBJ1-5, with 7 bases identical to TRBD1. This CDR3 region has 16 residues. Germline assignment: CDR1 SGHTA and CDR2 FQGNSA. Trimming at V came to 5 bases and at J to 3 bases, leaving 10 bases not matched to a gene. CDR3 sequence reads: CASSARTGQLNQPQHF. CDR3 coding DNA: TGTGCCAGCAGCGCGAGGACAGGACAGCTCAATCAGCCCCAGCATTTT.

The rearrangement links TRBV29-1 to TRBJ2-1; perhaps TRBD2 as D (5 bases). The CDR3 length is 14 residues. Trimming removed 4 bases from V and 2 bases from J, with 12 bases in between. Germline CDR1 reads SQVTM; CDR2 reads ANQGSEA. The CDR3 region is CSVGAWRAYNEQFF. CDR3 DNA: TGCAGCGTTGGCGCGTGGCGGGCCTACAATGAGCAGTTCTTC.

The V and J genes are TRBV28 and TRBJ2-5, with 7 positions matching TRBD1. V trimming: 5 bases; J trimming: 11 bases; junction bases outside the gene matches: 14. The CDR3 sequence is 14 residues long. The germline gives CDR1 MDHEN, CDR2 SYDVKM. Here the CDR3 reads CASSPQGPLYTQYF. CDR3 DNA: TGTGCCAGCAGTCCACAGGGGCCCCTCTACACGCAGTACTTC. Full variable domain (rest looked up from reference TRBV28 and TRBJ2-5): DVKVTQSSRYLVKRTGEKVFLECVQDMDHENMFWYRQDPGLGLRLIYFSYDVKMKEKGDIPEGYSVSREKKERFSLILESASTNQTSMYLCASSPQGPLYTQYFGPGTRLLVL.

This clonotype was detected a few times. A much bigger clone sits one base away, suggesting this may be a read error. The CDR3 here is CASSLGTGDAYEQYF. DNA for the CDR3: TGTGCCAGCAGTCTCGGGACAGGAGATGCCTACGAGCAGTACTTC. The chain couples TRBV28 to TRBJ2-7; 8 nucleotides line up with TRBD1. The CDR3 is 15 amino acids. Unmatched junction bases numbered 8, after V lost 5 bases and J lost 2 bases. The germline CDR1 and CDR2 sequences are MDHEN and SYDVKM.

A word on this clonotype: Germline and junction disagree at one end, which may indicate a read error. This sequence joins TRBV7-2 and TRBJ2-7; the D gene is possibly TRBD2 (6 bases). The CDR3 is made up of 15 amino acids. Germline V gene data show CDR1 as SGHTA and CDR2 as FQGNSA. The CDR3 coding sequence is TGTGACAGCAGCTCGCGGACTCAGGGACTCTACGAGCAGTACTTC. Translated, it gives CDSSSRTQGLYEQYF.

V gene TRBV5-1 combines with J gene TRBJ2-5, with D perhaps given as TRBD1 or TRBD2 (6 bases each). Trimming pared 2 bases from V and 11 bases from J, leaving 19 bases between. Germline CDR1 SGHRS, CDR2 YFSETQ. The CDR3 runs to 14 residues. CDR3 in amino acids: CASSFDGGENEQYF. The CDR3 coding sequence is TGCGCCAGCAGCTTTGACGGGGGCGAGAATGAGCAGTACTTC.

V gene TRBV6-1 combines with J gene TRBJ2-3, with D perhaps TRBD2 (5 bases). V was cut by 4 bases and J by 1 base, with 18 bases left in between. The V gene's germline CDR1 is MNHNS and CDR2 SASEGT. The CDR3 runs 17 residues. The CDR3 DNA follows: TGTGCCAGCAGTGCAGGTCGAACGGGGTACCGCACAGATACGCAGTATTTT. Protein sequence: CASSAGRTGYRTDTQYF.

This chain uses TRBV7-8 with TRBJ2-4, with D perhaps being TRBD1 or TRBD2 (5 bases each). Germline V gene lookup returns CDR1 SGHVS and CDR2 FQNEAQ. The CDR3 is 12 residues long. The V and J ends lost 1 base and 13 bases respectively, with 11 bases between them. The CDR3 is CASSLDGAAQYF. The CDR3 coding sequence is TGTGCCAGCAGCTTAGACGGGGCGGCGCAGTACTTC. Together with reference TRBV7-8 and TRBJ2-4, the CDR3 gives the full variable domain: GAGVSQSPRYKVAKRGQDVALRCDPISGHVSLFWYQQALGQGPEFLTYFQNEAQLDKSGLPSDRFFAERPEGSVSTLKIQRTQQEDSAVYLCASSLDGAAQYFGAGTRLSVL.

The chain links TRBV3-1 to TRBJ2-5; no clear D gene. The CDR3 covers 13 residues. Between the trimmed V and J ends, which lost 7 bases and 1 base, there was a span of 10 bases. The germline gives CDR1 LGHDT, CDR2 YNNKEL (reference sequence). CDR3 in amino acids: CASKLHRQETQYF. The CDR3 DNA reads TGTGCCAGCAAACTCCACCGCCAAGAGACCCAGTACTTC.

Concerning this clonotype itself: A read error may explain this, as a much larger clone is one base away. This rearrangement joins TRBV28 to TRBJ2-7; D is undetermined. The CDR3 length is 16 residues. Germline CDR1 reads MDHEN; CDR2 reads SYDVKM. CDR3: CAGSLHGTFSSYEQYF. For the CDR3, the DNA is TGTGCCGGCAGTCTCCACGGAACCTTTAGCTCCTACGAGCAGTACTTC.

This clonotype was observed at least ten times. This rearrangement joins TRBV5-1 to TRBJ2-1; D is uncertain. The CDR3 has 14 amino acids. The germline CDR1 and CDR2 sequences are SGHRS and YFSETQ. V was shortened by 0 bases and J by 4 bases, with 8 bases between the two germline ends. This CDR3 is CASSLDSPYNEQFF. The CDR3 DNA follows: TGCGCCAGCAGCTTGGACTCTCCTTACAATGAGCAGTTCTTC.

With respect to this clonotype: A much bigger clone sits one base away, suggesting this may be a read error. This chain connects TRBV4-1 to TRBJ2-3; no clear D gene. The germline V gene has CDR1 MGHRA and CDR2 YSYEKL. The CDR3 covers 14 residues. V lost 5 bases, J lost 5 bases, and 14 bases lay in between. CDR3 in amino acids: CASSRTTSGDTQYF. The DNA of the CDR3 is TGCGCCAGCAGCAGAACTACCTCGGGAGATACGCAGTATTTT.

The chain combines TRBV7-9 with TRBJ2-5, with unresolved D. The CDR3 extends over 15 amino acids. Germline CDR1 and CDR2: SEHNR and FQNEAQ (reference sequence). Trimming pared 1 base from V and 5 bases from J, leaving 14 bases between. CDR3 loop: CASSLVYSFGETQYF. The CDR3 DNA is TGTGCCAGCAGCTTAGTCTATTCTTTCGGCGAGACCCAGTACTTC.

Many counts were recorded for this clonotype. The DNA for the CDR3 is TGCAGCGTGTCCGGGAGGGCCCGGAGCACACGAGATACGCAGTATTTT. It translates to CSVSGRARSTRDTQYF. The rearrangement joins TRBV29-1 to TRBJ2-3; 8 bases fit TRBD2. The CDR3 is 16 amino acids. The junction had 16 bases not matched to a gene; V was cut back by 6 bases and J by 5 bases. Germline V gene sequence: CDR1 SQVTM, CDR2 ANQGSEA.

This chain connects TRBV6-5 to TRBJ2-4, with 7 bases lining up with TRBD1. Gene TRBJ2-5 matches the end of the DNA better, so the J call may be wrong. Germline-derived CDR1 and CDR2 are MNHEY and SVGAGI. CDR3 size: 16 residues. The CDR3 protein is CASSRQGLALQETQYF. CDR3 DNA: TGTGCCAGCAGTCGACAGGGCCTCGCCCTCCAAGAGACCCAGTACTTC.